This T cell receptor beta chain was profiled in a study of yellow fever vaccine responses in identical twins. Notes on the study in general: Reportedly, twins' vaccine T cell responses looked partly convergent and partly personalized.

TCRdb reprocessed the RT-PCR reads via MiXCR and lists one record per CDR3 protein. This table has 2,200 or so distinct CDR3 sequences, 75% to 90% appearing once. Worth noting for this clonotype: Its antigen is still unknown.

V was clipped by 7 bases and J by 8 bases, with 9 bases between them. Per the germline V gene, CDR1 is LNHDA and CDR2 is SQIVND (reference sequence). There are 11 residues in the CDR3. The source material was T cells from blood (PBMCs), unsorted or a sorted subset (not recorded which), sampled before or after yellow fever vaccination (not recorded which). V is TRBV19 and J is TRBJ2-1; the D is unclear. The origin of this receptor is a woman aged 18-35 years who received the yellow fever vaccine. In DNA form, the CDR3 reads TGTGCCAGTAATTTGGGCGATGAGCAGTTCTTC. Translation: CASNLGDEQFF.